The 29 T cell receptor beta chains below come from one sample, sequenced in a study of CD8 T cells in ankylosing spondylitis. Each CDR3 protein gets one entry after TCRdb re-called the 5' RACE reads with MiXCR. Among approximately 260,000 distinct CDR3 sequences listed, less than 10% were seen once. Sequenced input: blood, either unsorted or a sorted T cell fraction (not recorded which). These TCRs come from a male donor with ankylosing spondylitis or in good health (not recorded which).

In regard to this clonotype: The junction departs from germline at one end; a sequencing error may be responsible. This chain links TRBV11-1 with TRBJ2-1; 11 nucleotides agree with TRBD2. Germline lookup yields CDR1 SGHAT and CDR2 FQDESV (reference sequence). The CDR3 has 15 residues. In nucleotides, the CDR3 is TGTACCAGCAGCCCCCTAGCGGGAGGAATCGATGAGCAGTTCTTC. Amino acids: CTSSPLAGGIDEQFF.

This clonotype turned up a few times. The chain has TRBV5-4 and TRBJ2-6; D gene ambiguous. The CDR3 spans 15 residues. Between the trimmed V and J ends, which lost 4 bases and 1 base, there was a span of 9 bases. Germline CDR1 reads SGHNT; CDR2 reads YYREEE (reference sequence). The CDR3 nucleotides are TGTGCCAGCAGCCCGAAGGAGTCTGGGGCCAACGTCCTGACTTTC. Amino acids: CASSPKESGANVLTF.

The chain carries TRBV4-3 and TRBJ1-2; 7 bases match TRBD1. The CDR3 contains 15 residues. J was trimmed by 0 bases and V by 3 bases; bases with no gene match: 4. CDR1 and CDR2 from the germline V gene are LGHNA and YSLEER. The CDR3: CASSQGQLTNYGYTF. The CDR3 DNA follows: TGCGCCAGCAGCCAGGGACAGTTAACTAACTATGGCTACACCTTC.

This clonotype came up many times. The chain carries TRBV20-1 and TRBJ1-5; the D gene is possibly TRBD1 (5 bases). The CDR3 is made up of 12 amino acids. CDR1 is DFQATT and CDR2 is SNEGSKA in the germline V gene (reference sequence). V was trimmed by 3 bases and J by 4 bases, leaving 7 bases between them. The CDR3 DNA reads TGCAGTGCTAGGGGGGAGAATCAGCCCCAGCATTTT. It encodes CSARGENQPQHF.

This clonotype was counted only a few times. The CDR3 reads CASSLSAGRGYEQYF. CDR3 in DNA: TGCGCCAGCAGCCTATCAGCCGGGAGGGGCTACGAGCAGTACTTC. The chain links TRBV5-1 to TRBJ2-7; 8 nucleotides agree with TRBD2. This CDR3 spans 15 amino acids. Losses at the gene ends were 4 bases for V and 3 bases for J; bases not matched to a gene: 9. CDR1 is SGHRS and CDR2 is YFSETQ in the germline V gene. The full variable domain, rest sourced from reference TRBV5-1 and TRBJ2-7, is KAGVTQTPRYLIKTRGQQVTLSCSPISGHRSVSWYQQTPGQGLQFLFEYFSETQRNKGNFPGRFSGRQFSNSRSEMNVSTLELGDSALYLCASSLSAGRGYEQYFGPGTRLTVT.

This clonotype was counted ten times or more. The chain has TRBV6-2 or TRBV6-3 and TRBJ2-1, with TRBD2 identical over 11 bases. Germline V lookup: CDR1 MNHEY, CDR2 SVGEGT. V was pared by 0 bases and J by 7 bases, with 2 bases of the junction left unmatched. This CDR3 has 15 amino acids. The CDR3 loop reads CASSYSTSGINEQFF. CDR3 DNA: TGTGCCAGCAGTTACTCGACTAGCGGGATAAATGAGCAGTTCTTC.

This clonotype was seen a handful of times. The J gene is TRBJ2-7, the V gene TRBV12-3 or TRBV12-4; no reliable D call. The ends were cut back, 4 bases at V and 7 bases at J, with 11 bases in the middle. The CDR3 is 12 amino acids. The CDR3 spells CASSSTLGEQYF. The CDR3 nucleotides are TGTGCCAGCAGTTCGACCCTGGGGGAGCAGTACTTC.

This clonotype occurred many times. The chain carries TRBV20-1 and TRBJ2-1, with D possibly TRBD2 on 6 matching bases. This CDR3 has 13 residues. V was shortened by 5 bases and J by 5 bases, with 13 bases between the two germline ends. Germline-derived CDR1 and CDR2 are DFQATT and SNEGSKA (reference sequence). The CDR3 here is CSAGSGLNNEQFF. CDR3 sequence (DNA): TGCAGTGCTGGGAGCGGACTAAACAATGAGCAGTTCTTC.

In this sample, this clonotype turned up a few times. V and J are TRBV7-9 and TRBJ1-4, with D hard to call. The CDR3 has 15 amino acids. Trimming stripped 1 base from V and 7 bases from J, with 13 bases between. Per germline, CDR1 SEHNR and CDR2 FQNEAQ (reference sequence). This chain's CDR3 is CASSLVSGSGEKLFF. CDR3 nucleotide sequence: TGTGCCAGCAGCTTAGTTTCCGGCTCAGGTGAAAAACTGTTTTTT.

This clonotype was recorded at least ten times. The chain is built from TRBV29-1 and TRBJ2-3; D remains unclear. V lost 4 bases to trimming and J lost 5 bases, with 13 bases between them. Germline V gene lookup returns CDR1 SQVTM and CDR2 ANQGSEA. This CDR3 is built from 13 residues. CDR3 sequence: CSVGTPSRDTQYF. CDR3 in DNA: TGCAGCGTTGGAACTCCCTCCCGAGATACGCAGTATTTT.

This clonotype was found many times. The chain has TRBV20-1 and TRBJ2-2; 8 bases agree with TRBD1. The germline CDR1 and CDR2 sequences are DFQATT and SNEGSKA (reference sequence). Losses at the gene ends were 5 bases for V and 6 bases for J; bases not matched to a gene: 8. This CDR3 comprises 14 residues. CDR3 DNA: TGCAGTGCTTCCAGGACAGGGTGGGCCGGGGAGCTGTTTTTT. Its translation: CSASRTGWAGELFF.

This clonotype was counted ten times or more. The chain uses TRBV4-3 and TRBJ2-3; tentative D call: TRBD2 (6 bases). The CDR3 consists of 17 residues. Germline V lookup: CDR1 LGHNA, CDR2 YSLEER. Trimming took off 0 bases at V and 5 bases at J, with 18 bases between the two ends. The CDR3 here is CASSQEARRGYGDTQYF. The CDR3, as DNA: TGCGCCAGCAGCCAAGAGGCCCGACGGGGGTACGGAGATACGCAGTATTTT.

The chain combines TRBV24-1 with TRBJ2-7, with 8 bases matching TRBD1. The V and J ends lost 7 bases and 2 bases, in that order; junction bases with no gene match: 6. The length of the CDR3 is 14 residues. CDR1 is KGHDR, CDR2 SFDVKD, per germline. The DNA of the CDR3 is TGTGCCACCAGCGAGGGACAGGCCGCCTACGAGCAGTACTTC. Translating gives CATSEGQAAYEQYF.

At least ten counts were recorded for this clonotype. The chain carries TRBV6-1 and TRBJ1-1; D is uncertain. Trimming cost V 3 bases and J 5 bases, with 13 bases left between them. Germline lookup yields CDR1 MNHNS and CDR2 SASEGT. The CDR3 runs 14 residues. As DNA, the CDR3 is TGTGCCAGCAGTGATGGGTCCCTTACGACTGAAGCTTTCTTT. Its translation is CASSDGSLTTEAFF.

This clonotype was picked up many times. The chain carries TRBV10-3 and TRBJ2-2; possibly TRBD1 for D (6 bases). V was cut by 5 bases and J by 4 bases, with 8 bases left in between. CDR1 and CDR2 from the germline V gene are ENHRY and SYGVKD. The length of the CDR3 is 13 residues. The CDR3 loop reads CAISRDTTGELFF. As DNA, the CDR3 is TGTGCCATCAGTCGGGACACCACCGGGGAGCTGTTTTTT.

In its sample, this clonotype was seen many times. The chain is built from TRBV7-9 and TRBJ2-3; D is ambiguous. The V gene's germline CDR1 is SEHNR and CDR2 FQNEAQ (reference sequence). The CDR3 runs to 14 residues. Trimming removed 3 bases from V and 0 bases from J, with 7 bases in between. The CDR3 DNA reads TGTGCCAGCAGCTTCCGGGCTAGCACAGATACGCAGTATTTT. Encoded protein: CASSFRASTDTQYF.

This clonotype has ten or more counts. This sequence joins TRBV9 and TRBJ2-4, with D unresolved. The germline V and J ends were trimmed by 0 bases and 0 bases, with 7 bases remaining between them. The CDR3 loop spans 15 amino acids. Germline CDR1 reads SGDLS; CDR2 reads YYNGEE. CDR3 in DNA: TGTGCCAGCAGCGTAGAAGGAGTAGCCAAAAACATTCAGTACTTC. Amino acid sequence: CASSVEGVAKNIQYF.

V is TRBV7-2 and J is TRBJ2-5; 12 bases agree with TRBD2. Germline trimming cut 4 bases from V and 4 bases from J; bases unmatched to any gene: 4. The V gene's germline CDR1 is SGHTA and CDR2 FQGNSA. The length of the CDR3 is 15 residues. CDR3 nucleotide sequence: TGTGCCAGCAGCTCAACGGGACTAGCGGGAGAGACCCAGTACTTC. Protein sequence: CASSSTGLAGETQYF.

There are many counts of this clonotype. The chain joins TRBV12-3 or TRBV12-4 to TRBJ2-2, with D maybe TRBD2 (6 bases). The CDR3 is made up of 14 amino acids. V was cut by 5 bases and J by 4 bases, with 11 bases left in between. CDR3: CASSRGLSTGELFF. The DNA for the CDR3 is TGTGCCAGCAGTCGGGGACTTAGCACCGGGGAGCTGTTTTTT.

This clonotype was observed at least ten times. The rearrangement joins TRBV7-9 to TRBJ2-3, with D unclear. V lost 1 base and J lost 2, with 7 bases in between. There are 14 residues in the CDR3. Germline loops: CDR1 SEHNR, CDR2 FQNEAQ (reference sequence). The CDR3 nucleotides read TGTGCCAGCAGCTTAGTCGGGTTCACAGATACGCAGTATTTT. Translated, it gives CASSLVGFTDTQYF.

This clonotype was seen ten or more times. CDR3 in DNA: TGCAGTGCAGATGCTAGCGGGAGAGAGCAGTACTTC. Encoded protein: CSADASGREQYF. V and J are TRBV20-1 and TRBJ2-7; TRBD2 agrees at 10 bases. Germline loops: CDR1 DFQATT, CDR2 SNEGSKA (reference sequence). J lost 7 bases, V lost 6 bases, and 6 bases had no gene match. This CDR3 has 12 amino acids.

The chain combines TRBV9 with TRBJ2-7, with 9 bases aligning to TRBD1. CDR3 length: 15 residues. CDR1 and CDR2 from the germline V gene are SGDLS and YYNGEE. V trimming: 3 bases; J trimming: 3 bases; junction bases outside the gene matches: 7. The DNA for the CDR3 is TGTGCCAGCAGCGCAGCCGGGACAGGGATCTACGAGCAGTACTTC. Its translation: CASSAAGTGIYEQYF.

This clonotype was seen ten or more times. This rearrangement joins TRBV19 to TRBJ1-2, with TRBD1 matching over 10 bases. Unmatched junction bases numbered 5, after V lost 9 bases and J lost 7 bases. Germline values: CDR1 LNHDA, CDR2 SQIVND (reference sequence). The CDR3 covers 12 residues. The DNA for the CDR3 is TGTGCCAGCGGACAGGGGGAGGTTGGCTACACCTTC. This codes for CASGQGEVGYTF.

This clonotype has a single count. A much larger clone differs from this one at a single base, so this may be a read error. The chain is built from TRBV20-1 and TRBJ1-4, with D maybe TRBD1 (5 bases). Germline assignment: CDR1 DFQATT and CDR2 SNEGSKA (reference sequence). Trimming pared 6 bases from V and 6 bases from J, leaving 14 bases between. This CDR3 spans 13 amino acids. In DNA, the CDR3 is TGCAGTGCCCGGGGGTCTTCCGATGAAAAACTGTTTTTT. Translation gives CSARGSSDEKLFF.

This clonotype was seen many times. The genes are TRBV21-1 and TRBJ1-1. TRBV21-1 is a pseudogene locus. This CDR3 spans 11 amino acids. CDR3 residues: CASSFNAEAFF. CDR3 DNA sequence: TGTGCCAGCAGCTTTAACGCTGAAGCTTTCTTT.

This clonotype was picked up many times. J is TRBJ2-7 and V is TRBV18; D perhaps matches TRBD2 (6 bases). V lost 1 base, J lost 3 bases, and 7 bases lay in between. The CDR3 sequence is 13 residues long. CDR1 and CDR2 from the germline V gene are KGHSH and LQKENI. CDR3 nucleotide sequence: TGTGCCAGCTCACCACAGGGAGGCTACGAGCAGTACTTC. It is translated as CASSPQGGYEQYF.

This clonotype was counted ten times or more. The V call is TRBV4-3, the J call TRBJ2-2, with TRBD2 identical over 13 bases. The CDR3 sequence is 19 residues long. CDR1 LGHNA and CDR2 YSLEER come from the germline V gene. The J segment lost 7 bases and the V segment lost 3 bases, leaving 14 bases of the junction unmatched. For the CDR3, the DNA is TGCGCCAGCAGCCACCCCCGGACTAGCGGGGGTGGGTCCAACGGGGAGCTGTTTTTT. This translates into CASSHPRTSGGGSNGELFF.

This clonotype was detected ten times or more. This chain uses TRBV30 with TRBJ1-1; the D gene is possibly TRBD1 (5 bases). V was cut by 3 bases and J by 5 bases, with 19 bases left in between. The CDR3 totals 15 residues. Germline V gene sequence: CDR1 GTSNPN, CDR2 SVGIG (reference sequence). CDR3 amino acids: CAWSRGVGLVTEAFF. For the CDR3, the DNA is TGTGCCTGGAGCCGGGGGGTTGGCTTGGTGACTGAAGCTTTCTTT.

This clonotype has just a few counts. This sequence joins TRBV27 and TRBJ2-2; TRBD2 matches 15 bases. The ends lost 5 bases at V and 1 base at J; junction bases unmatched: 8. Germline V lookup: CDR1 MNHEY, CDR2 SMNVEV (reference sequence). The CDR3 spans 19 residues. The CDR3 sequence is CASSPRRTSGRVNTGELFF. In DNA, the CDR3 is TGTGCCAGCAGTCCGCGACGGACTAGCGGGAGGGTGAACACCGGGGAGCTGTTTTTT.